The clone carrying this T cell receptor (beta chain) has a handful of counts. A junction end diverges from the germline sequence, so it may reflect a read error. The CDR3 covers 14 residues. Per germline, CDR1 LNHDA and CDR2 SQIVND (reference sequence). This entry is derived from a study of blood T cell repertoires in COVID-19. Original processing notes: Estimation of nucleated cell counts relied on the amplification of reference gene primers. Generated by immunoSEQ multiplex PCR, the TCRdb table keeps only in-frame clones and is missing some. Clone size and the V and J calls come from that table; the DNA yielded D and trimming. This sample has a few hundred thousand clones, with 88% found just once.

The receptor comes from a man in his 70s with acute or convalescent COVID-19. V gene TRBV19 combines with J gene TRBJ1-3; 7 nucleotides agree with TRBD1. Material for sequencing was peripheral blood. The CDR3 here is CASRSRQGGDTIYF. Here the CDR3 DNA reads TGTGCCAGTAGGTCCCGACAGGGTGGAGACACCATATATTTT.